The rows below give T cell receptor beta chains drawn from one sample of a study of control samples from healthy donors and cancer patients. Sequencing used immunoSEQ multiplex PCR; TCRdb keeps in-frame clones, though not all of them. The table lists over 150,000 clones, roughly 95% of them singletons. Sequencing was done on a sample of blood. The receptor set was obtained from a woman under 40 in good health. The CDR3 runs from the conserved cysteine through the conserved F or W.

j_gene	v_gene	CDR3aa
TRBJ2-7	TRBV12-3/TRBV12-4	CASSPRPRYEQYF
TRBJ1-1	TRBV5-1	CASSLHQVNTEAFF
TRBJ1-5	TRBV27	CASSQGGIGNQPQHF
TRBJ1-2	TRBV6-5	CASIGSTGYTF
TRBJ2-5	TRBV5-6	CASSLIAGRAETQYF
TRBJ1-2	TRBV11-2	CASSWDGQVGYTF
TRBJ1-5	TRBV7-8	CASSAPQGIQPQHF
TRBJ1-5	TRBV24-1	CATSDSGSGNQPQHF
TRBJ1-1	TRBV7-9	CASSLSLNTEAFF
TRBJ2-7	TRBV19	CASSILSRGLGEQYF
TRBJ2-1	TRBV19	CATSGLAGPNVEQFF
TRBJ2-3	TRBV28	CASRGAEGRSDTQYF
TRBJ2-1	TRBV3-1/TRBV3-2	CASSQSGVNEQFF
TRBJ1-4	TRBV4-1	CASSRARDEKLFF
TRBJ2-7	TRBV18	CASSTGIHEQYF
TRBJ1-5	TRBV10-3	CAISEWEAFNQPQHF
TRBJ2-5	TRBV4-1	CASSQDERQEETQYF
TRBJ2-7	TRBV5-1	CASSSGTGMVLQYF
TRBJ1-4	TRBV28	CASSTTLEKLFF
TRBJ2-7	TRBV4-1	CASSQRETSGGLLSYEQYF
TRBJ2-1	TRBV11-3	CASSLGGTSGRVPYNEQFF
TRBJ1-5	TRBV6-6	CASSPIRGDVLQPQHF
TRBJ2-3	TRBV27	CASASQGGLTDTQYF
TRBJ2-7	TRBV7-9	CASSLLHEQYF
TRBJ1-2	TRBV28	CASSPGGRAHYGYTF
TRBJ2-3	TRBV6-5	CASRQARGADTQYF
TRBJ2-4	TRBV30	CAWSVETTLGDIQYF
TRBJ2-5	TRBV5-8	CASSGSSAETQYF
TRBJ2-5	TRBV27	CASSTGLAGGETQYF
TRBJ2-5	TRBV28	CASSTYGGSRETQYF
TRBJ1-6	TRBV6-5	CASTAVLGGNSPLHF
TRBJ2-5	TRBV7-6	CASSGDGTRQETQYF
TRBJ2-7	TRBV6-6	CASIRGTDAYEQYF
TRBJ1-1	TRBV18	CASSPHSGGLTEAFF
TRBJ2-1	TRBV25-1	CASSEGNEQFF
TRBJ2-7	TRBV19	CASSIGTDYEQYF
TRBJ2-7	TRBV15	CATSRDIGSSSYEQYF
TRBJ2-7	TRBV28	CASSSPAGQGYEQYF
TRBJ1-4	TRBV30	CAWSLLREKLFF
TRBJ2-6	TRBV24-1	CATMGAGGANVLTF
TRBJ1-5	TRBV6-1	CASSELGGGAPQHF
TRBJ2-7	TRBV28	CASSFSGNEQYF